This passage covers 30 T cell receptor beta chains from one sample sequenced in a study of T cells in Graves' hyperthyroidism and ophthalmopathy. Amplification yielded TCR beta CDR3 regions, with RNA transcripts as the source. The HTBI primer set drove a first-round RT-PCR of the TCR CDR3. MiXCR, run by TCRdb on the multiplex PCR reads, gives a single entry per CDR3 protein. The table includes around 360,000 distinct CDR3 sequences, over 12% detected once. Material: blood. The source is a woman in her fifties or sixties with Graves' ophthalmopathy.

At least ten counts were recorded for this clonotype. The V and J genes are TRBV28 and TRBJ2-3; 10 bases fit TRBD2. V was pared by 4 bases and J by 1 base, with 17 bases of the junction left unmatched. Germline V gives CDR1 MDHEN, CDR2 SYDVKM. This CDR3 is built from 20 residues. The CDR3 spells CASSSTVRSLAGAGTDTQYF. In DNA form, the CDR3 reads TGTGCCAGCAGTTCCACAGTCAGGTCCCTAGCGGGAGCGGGCACAGATACGCAGTATTTT.

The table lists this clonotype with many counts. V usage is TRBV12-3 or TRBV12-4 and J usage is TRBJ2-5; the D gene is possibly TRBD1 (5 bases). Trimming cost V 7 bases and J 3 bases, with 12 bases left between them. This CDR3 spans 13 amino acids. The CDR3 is CASTQGAEETQYF. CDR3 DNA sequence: TGTGCCAGCACCCAAGGGGCCGAAGAGACCCAGTACTTC.

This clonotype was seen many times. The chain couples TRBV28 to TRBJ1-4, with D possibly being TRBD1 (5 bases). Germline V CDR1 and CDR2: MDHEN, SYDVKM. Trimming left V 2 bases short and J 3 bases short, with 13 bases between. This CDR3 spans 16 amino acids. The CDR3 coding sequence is TGTGCCAGCAGTTTAATGCAGACAGACCCTAATGAAAAACTGTTTTTT. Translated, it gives CASSLMQTDPNEKLFF.

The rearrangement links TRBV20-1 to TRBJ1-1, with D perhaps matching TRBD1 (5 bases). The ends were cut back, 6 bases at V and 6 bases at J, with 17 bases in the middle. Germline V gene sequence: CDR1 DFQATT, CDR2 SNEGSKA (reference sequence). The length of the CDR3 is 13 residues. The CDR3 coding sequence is TGCAGTGCGCCTCCCGGGGCGGTCCCTGAAGCTTTCTTT. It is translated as CSAPPGAVPEAFF.

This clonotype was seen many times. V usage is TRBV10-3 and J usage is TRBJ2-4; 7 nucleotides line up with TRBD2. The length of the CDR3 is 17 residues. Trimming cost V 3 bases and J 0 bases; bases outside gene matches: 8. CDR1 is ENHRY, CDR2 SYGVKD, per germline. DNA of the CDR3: TGTGCCATCAGTGACCCCGGGGAGGGAATAGCCAAAAACATTCAGTACTTC. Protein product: CAISDPGEGIAKNIQYF.

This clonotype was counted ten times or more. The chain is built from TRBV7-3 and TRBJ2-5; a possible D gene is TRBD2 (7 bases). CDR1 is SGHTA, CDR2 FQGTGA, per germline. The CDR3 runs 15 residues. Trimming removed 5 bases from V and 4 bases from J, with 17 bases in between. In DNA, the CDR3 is TGTGCCAGCAGCAATGCGCGGGGGCCACGAGAGACCCAGTACTTC. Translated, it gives CASSNARGPRETQYF.

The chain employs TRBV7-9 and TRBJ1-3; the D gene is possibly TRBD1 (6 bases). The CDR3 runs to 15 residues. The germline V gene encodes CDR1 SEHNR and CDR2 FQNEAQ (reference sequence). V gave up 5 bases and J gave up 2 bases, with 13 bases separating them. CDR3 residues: CASSPGHGTGNTIYF. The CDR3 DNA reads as TGTGCCAGCAGCCCGGGACACGGAACTGGAAACACCATATATTTT.

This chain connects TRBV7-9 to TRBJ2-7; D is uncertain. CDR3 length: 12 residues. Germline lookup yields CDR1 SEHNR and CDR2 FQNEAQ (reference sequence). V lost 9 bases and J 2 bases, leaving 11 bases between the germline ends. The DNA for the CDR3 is TGTGCCAGTCGGGTGGATACCTACGAGCAGTACTTC. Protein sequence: CASRVDTYEQYF.

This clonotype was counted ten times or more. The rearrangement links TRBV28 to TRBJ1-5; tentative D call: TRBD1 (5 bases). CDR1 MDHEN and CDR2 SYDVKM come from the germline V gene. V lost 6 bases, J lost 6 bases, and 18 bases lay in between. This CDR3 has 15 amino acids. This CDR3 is CASRPPGNQGQPQHF. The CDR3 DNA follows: TGTGCCAGCAGACCTCCGGGGAACCAGGGTCAGCCCCAGCATTTT.

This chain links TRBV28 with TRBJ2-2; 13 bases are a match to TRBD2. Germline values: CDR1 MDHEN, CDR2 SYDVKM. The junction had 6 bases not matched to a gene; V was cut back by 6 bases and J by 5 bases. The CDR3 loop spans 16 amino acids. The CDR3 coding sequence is TGTGCCAGCAGACTAGCGGGAGGGCCTGAGACCGGGGAGCTGTTTTTT. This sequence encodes CASRLAGGPETGELFF.

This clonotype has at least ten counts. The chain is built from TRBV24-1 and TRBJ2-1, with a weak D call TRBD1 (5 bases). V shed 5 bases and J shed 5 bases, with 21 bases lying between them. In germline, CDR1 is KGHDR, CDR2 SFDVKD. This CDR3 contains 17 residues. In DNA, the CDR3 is TGTGCCACCAGTGCCGCTCCCAGGGTGGTTGAGAACAATGAGCAGTTCTTC. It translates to CATSAAPRVVENNEQFF.

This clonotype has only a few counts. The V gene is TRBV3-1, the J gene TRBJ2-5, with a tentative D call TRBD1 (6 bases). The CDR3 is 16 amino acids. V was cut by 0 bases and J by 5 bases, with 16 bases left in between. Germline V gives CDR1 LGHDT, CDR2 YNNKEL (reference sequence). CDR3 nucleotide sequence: TGTGCCAGCAGCCAAGATTCTGGTGGGGGCAGGGAGACCCAGTACTTC. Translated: CASSQDSGGGRETQYF.

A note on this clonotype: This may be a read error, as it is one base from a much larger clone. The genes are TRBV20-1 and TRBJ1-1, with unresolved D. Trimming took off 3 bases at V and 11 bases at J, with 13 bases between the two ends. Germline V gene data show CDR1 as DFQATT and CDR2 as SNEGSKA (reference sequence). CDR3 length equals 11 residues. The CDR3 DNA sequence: TGCAGTGCTAGGGACGTACTGTCGGCTTTCTTT. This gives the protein CSARDVLSAFF.

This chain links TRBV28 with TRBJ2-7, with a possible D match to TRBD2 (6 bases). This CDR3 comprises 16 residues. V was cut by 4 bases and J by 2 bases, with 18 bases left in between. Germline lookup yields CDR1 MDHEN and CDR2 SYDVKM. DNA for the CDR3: TGTGCCAGCAGTTCCCCCTCTAGCGAGAGCCCCTACGAGCAGTACTTC. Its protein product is CASSSPSSESPYEQYF. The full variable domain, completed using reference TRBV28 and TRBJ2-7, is DVKVTQSSRYLVKRTGEKVFLECVQDMDHENMFWYRQDPGLGLRLIYFSYDVKMKEKGDIPEGYSVSREKKERFSLILESASTNQTSMYLCASSSPSSESPYEQYFGPGTRLTVT.

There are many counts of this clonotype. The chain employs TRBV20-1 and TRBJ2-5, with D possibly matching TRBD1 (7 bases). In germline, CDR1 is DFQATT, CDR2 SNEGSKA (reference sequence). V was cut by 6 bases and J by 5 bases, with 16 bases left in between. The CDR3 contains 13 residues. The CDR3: CSARGAPGETQYF. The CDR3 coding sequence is TGCAGTGCCAGGGGGGCCCCTGGGGAGACCCAGTACTTC.

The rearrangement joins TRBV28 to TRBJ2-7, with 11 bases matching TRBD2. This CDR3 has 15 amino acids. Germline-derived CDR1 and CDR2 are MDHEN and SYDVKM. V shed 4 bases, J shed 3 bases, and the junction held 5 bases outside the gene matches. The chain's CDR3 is CASSSTGLAVYEQYF. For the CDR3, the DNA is TGTGCCAGCAGTTCTACGGGACTAGCGGTCTACGAGCAGTACTTC. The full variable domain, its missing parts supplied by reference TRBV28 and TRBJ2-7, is DVKVTQSSRYLVKRTGEKVFLECVQDMDHENMFWYRQDPGLGLRLIYFSYDVKMKEKGDIPEGYSVSREKKERFSLILESASTNQTSMYLCASSSTGLAVYEQYFGPGTRLTVT.

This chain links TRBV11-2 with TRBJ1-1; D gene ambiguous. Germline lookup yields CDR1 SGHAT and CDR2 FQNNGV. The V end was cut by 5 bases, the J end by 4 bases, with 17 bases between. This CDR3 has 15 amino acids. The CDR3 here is CASSPLKRKTTEAFF. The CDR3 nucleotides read TGTGCCAGCAGCCCCCTCAAACGGAAGACCACTGAAGCTTTCTTT.

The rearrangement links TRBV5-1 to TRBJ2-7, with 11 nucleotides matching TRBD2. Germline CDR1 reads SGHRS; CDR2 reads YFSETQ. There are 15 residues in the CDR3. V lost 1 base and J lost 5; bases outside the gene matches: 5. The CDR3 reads CASSLTSGSLNEQYF. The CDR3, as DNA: TGCGCCAGCAGCTTGACTAGCGGGAGTCTCAACGAGCAGTACTTC.

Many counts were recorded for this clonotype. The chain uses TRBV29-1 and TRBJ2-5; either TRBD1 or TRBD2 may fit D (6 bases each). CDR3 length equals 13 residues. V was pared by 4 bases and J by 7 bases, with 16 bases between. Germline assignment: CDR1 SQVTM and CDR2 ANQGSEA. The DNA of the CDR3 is TGCAGCGTTGTGCCCTCAGGAGGGGGGACCCAGTACTTC. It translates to CSVVPSGGGTQYF.

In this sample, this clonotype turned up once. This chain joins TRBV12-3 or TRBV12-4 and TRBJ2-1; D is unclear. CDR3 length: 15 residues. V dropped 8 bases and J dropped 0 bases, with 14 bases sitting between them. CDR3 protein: CASRTATSSYNEQFF. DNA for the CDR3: TGTGCCAGCCGGACGGCAACGTCCTCCTACAATGAGCAGTTCTTC.

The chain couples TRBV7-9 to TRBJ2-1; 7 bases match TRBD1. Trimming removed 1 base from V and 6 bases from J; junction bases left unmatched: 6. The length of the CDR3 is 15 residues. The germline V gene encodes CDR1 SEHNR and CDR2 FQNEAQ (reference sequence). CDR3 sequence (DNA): TGTGCCAGCAGCTTAGGGACAGGTCATATCAATGAGCAGTTCTTC. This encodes CASSLGTGHINEQFF.

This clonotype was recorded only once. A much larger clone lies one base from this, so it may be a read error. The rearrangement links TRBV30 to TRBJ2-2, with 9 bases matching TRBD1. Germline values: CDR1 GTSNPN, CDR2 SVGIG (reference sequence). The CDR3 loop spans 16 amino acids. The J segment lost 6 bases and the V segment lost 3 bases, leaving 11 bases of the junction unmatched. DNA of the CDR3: TGTGCCTGGAGCTCGGCCGGGACAGGGCTCGCCGGGGAGCTGTTTTTT. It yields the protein CAWSSAGTGLAGELFF. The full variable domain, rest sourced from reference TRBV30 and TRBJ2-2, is SQTIHQWPATLVQPVGSPLSLECTVEGTSNPNLYWYRQAAGRGLQLLFYSVGIGQISSEVPQNLSASRPQDRQFILSSKKLLLSDSGFYLCAWSSAGTGLAGELFFGEGSRLTVL.

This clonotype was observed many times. Here the CDR3 reads CASSQGMGGANTGELFF. The CDR3 coding sequence is TGTGCCAGCAGCCAAGGGATGGGCGGAGCGAACACCGGGGAGCTGTTTTTT. V usage is TRBV3-1 and J usage is TRBJ2-2; D ambiguous. Looked up from germline, CDR1 is LGHDT and CDR2 is YNNKEL (reference sequence). Trimming took 1 base from V and 0 from J, leaving 12 bases between them. There are 17 residues in the CDR3.

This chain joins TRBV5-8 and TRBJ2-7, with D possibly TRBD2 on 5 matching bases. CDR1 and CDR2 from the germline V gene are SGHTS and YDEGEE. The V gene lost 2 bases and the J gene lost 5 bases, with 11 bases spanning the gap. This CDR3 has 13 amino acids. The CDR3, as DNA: TGTGCCAGCAGCTTCCCCGGGGAAGACGAGCAGTACTTC. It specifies CASSFPGEDEQYF.

The CDR3 coding sequence is TGTGCCAGCAGCCTAGGGTCCGGGATCGGTTCACCCCTCCACTTT. It translates to CASSLGSGIGSPLHF. V usage is TRBV9 and J usage is TRBJ1-6; D unclear. The CDR3 runs 15 residues. Germline CDR1 reads SGDLS; CDR2 reads YYNGEE. Trimming removed 4 bases at V and 9 bases at J, with 17 bases between.

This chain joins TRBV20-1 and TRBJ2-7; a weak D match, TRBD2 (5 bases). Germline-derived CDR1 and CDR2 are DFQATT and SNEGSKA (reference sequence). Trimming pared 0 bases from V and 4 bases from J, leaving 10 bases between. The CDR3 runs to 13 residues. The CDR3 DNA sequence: TGCAGTGCTAGAGATGGCGAGGGTTACGAGCAGTACTTC. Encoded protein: CSARDGEGYEQYF.

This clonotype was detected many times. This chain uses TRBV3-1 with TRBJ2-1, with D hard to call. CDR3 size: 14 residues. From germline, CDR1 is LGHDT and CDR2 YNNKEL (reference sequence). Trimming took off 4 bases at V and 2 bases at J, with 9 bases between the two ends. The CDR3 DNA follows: TGTGCCAGCAGCCCGGGCAGGACCTACAATGAGCAGTTCTTC. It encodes CASSPGRTYNEQFF.

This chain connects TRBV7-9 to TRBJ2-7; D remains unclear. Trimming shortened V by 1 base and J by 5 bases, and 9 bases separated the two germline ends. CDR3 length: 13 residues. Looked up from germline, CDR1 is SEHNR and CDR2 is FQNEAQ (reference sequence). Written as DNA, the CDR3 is TGTGCCAGCAGCTTAGTACCGTCCAACGAGCAGTACTTC. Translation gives CASSLVPSNEQYF.

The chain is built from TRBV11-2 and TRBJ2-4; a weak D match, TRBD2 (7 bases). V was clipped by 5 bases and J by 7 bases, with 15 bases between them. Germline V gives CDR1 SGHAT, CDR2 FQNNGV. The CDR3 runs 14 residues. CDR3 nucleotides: TGTGCCAGCAGCCCTGGAGGGGGGGGCAACATTCAGTACTTC. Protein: CASSPGGGGNIQYF.

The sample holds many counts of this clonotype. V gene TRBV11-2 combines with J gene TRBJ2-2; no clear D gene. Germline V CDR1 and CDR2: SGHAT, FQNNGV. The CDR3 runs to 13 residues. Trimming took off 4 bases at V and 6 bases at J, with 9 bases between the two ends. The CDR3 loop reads CASSYKTSGELFF. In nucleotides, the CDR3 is TGTGCCAGCAGCTACAAGACTTCCGGGGAGCTGTTTTTT.